The rows below give T cell receptor beta chains drawn from one sample of a study of control samples from healthy donors and cancer patients. Repertoires were generated with immunoSEQ multiplex PCR, while TCRdb's copy carries only in-frame clones and drops some. Of 75,000 to 90,000 clones listed, about 89% are singletons. The sequencing input was blood. These receptors came from a man aged 45-65 years in good health. Both conserved end residues are part of each CDR3. The order of the fields is clone size, V gene, J gene, D gene, CDR3 protein, CDR3 DNA. A D gene is named only where the DNA matches it firmly. Clone size appears in some rows only: once, few, many, or a class for an expanded clone.

abundance: .
v_gene: TRBV15
j_gene: TRBJ1-2
d_gene: TRBD1
CDR3aa: CATSRIIPGQGAVCYGYTF
CDR3nt: TGTGCCACCAGCAGAATAATACCGGGACAGGGGGCTGTTTGCTATGGCTACACCTTC

abundance: .
v_gene: TRBV12-3/TRBV12-4
j_gene: TRBJ1-2
d_gene: .
CDR3aa: CASFRGGRLGYTF
CDR3nt: TGTGCCAGTTTCCGGGGGGGGCGGTTGGGATACACCTTC

abundance: .
v_gene: TRBV6-1
j_gene: TRBJ2-7
d_gene: .
CDR3aa: CASSEGARPYEQYF
CDR3nt: TGTGCCAGCAGTGAAGGAGCAAGACCCTACGAGCAGTACTTC

abundance: .
v_gene: TRBV5-1
j_gene: TRBJ1-1
d_gene: .
CDR3aa: CASSLTDGLNTEAFF
CDR3nt: TGCGCCAGCAGCTTGACAGATGGGTTGAACACTGAAGCTTTCTTT

abundance: .
v_gene: TRBV11-2
j_gene: TRBJ2-2
d_gene: .
CDR3aa: CASSFPPDRNYGELFF
CDR3nt: TGTGCCAGCAGTTTCCCCCCCGACAGGAACTACGGGGAGCTGTTTTTT

abundance: .
v_gene: TRBV10-3
j_gene: TRBJ2-3
d_gene: TRBD2
CDR3aa: CAIRLAGETDTQYF
CDR3nt: TGTGCCATCAGACTAGCGGGGGAGACAGATACGCAGTATTTT

abundance: .
v_gene: TRBV27
j_gene: TRBJ1-5
d_gene: TRBD1
CDR3aa: CASSRQGGHQPQHF
CDR3nt: TGTGCCAGCAGTCGACAGGGGGGACATCAGCCCCAGCATTTT

abundance: .
v_gene: TRBV6-6
j_gene: TRBJ1-5
d_gene: .
CDR3aa: CASSYSTGSLNQPQHF
CDR3nt: TGTGCCAGCAGTTACTCGACGGGGTCCCTTAATCAGCCCCAGCATTTT

abundance: .
v_gene: TRBV19
j_gene: TRBJ1-4
d_gene: .
CDR3aa: CASSIIRNEKLFF
CDR3nt: TGTGCCAGTAGTATTATCCGAAATGAAAAACTGTTTTTT

abundance: .
v_gene: TRBV7-9
j_gene: TRBJ1-4
d_gene: .
CDR3aa: CASSLDVNGYNEKLFF
CDR3nt: TGTGCCAGCAGCTTAGATGTTAACGGCTATAATGAAAAACTGTTTTTT

abundance: .
v_gene: TRBV5-1
j_gene: TRBJ2-1
d_gene: TRBD2
CDR3aa: CASSLTSGANEQFF
CDR3nt: TGCGCCAGCAGCTTGACTAGCGGGGCTAATGAGCAGTTCTTC

abundance: .
v_gene: TRBV5-6
j_gene: TRBJ2-5
d_gene: .
CDR3aa: CASSLGGLQETQYF
CDR3nt: TGTGCCAGCAGCTTGGGAGGGTTGCAAGAGACCCAGTACTTC

abundance: .
v_gene: TRBV27
j_gene: TRBJ1-1
d_gene: TRBD1
CDR3aa: CASSPGTGYSTEAFF
CDR3nt: TGTGCCAGCAGTCCCGGGACAGGATATTCGACTGAAGCTTTCTTT

abundance: .
v_gene: TRBV5-4
j_gene: TRBJ1-4
d_gene: TRBD1
CDR3aa: CASSSGTGRANEKLFF
CDR3nt: TGTGCCAGCAGCTCCGGGACAGGCCGGGCTAATGAAAAACTGTTTTTT

abundance: .
v_gene: TRBV7-9
j_gene: TRBJ1-3
d_gene: .
CDR3aa: CASSLDPQIGNTIYF
CDR3nt: TGTGCCAGCAGCTTAGACCCCCAGATTGGAAACACCATATATTTT

abundance: .
v_gene: TRBV19
j_gene: TRBJ2-7
d_gene: TRBD1
CDR3aa: CASSILGQGAYEQYF
CDR3nt: TGTGCCAGTAGTATTCTGGGACAGGGCGCCTACGAGCAGTACTTC

abundance: .
v_gene: TRBV3-1/TRBV3-2
j_gene: TRBJ2-4
d_gene: .
CDR3aa: CASSLGGVNIQYF
CDR3nt: TGTGCCAGCAGCCTCGGGGGAGTCAACATTCAGTACTTC

abundance: many
v_gene: TRBV7-9
j_gene: TRBJ2-7
d_gene: .
CDR3aa: CASSSRTSSYEQYF
CDR3nt: TGTGCCAGCAGCTCACGGACGAGCTCCTACGAGCAGTACTTC

abundance: .
v_gene: TRBV3-1/TRBV3-2
j_gene: TRBJ2-1
d_gene: .
CDR3aa: CASSRGQGLGEQFF
CDR3nt: TGTGCCAGCAGCCGAGGGCAGGGGCTCGGTGAGCAGTTCTTC

abundance: .
v_gene: TRBV20-1
j_gene: TRBJ2-1
d_gene: .
CDR3aa: CSAEGLDEQFF
CDR3nt: TGCAGTGCTGAAGGGTTGGATGAGCAGTTCTTC

abundance: .
v_gene: TRBV5-1
j_gene: TRBJ2-7
d_gene: .
CDR3aa: CASSLEYEQYF
CDR3nt: TGCGCCAGCAGCTTGGAGTACGAGCAGTACTTC

abundance: once
v_gene: TRBV14
j_gene: TRBJ2-6
d_gene: .
CDR3aa: CATRSSGANVLTF
CDR3nt: TGTGCCACCCGCAGCTCTGGGGCCAACGTCCTGACTTTC

abundance: .
v_gene: TRBV11-2
j_gene: TRBJ1-2
d_gene: .
CDR3aa: CASSRRNYGYTF
CDR3nt: TGTGCCAGCAGCCGCCGTAACTATGGCTACACCTTC

abundance: .
v_gene: TRBV3-1/TRBV3-2
j_gene: TRBJ2-5
d_gene: .
CDR3aa: CASRRGMETQYF
CDR3nt: TGTGCCAGCAGACGGGGAATGGAGACCCAGTACTTC

abundance: .
v_gene: TRBV11-2
j_gene: TRBJ2-3
d_gene: TRBD2
CDR3aa: CASSPRLAGGRADTQYF
CDR3nt: TGTGCCAGCAGCCCCAGACTAGCGGGGGGCCGAGCAGATACGCAGTATTTT

abundance: .
v_gene: TRBV3-1/TRBV3-2
j_gene: TRBJ2-7
d_gene: TRBD1
CDR3aa: CASSPSWGRGLNEQYF
CDR3nt: TGTGCCAGCAGCCCATCTTGGGGCAGGGGGCTTAACGAGCAGTACTTC

abundance: .
v_gene: TRBV9
j_gene: TRBJ1-1
d_gene: .
CDR3aa: CASSVEVRAPNTEAFF
CDR3nt: TGTGCCAGCAGCGTAGAAGTCAGGGCGCCGAACACTGAAGCTTTCTTT

abundance: .
v_gene: TRBV7-9
j_gene: TRBJ2-5
d_gene: TRBD1
CDR3aa: CASSSTGKGGETQYF
CDR3nt: TGTGCCAGCAGCTCGACAGGGAAAGGAGGAGAGACCCAGTACTTC

abundance: .
v_gene: TRBV18
j_gene: TRBJ1-1
d_gene: TRBD1
CDR3aa: CATNRGTGGGNTEAFF
CDR3nt: TGTGCCACCAACAGGGGGACAGGAGGGGGGAACACTGAAGCTTTCTTT

abundance: .
v_gene: TRBV12-3/TRBV12-4
j_gene: TRBJ2-3
d_gene: TRBD2
CDR3aa: CASRLAGGDTQYF
CDR3nt: TGTGCCAGCAGACTAGCGGGGGGCGATACGCAGTATTTT

abundance: .
v_gene: TRBV4-1
j_gene: TRBJ2-7
d_gene: .
CDR3aa: CASSQVWGYEQYF
CDR3nt: TGCGCCAGCAGCCAAGTATGGGGGTACGAGCAGTACTTC

abundance: .
v_gene: TRBV11-2
j_gene: TRBJ1-1
d_gene: TRBD1
CDR3aa: CASSWRQGLNTEAFF
CDR3nt: TGTGCCAGCAGCTGGAGACAGGGGTTGAACACTGAAGCTTTCTTT

abundance: once
v_gene: TRBV4-1
j_gene: TRBJ2-3
d_gene: TRBD1
CDR3aa: CASSQVGTGKTDTQYF
CDR3nt: TGCGCCAGCAGCCAAGTAGGGACAGGGAAAACAGATACGCAGTATTTT

abundance: .
v_gene: TRBV12-3/TRBV12-4
j_gene: TRBJ1-2
d_gene: .
CDR3aa: CASTLTGHYGYTF
CDR3nt: TGTGCCAGCACTCTGACCGGTCACTATGGCTACACCTTC

abundance: .
v_gene: TRBV6-5
j_gene: TRBJ2-7
d_gene: .
CDR3aa: CASSRAGASYEQYF
CDR3nt: TGTGCCAGCAGTCGAGCAGGGGCCTCCTACGAGCAGTACTTC

abundance: .
v_gene: TRBV7-3
j_gene: TRBJ1-5
d_gene: .
CDR3aa: CASQKTGTPDQPQHF
CDR3nt: TGTGCCAGCCAGAAAACCGGGACACCAGATCAGCCCCAGCATTTT

abundance: .
v_gene: TRBV3-1/TRBV3-2
j_gene: TRBJ1-1
d_gene: .
CDR3aa: CASSTVDGLLGAFF
CDR3nt: TGTGCCAGCAGCACCGTGGACGGGCTGTTGGGGGCTTTCTTT

abundance: .
v_gene: TRBV7-9
j_gene: TRBJ2-5
d_gene: .
CDR3aa: CASSPHLETQYF
CDR3nt: TGTGCCAGCAGCCCCCATTTGGAGACCCAGTACTTC

abundance: .
v_gene: TRBV7-2
j_gene: TRBJ2-7
d_gene: .
CDR3aa: CASSFTGRGAHEQYF
CDR3nt: TGTGCCAGCAGCTTCACGGGCAGGGGGGCCCACGAGCAGTACTTC

abundance: .
v_gene: TRBV6-6
j_gene: TRBJ2-7
d_gene: .
CDR3aa: CVSSRNQEISYEQYF
CDR3nt: TGTGTCAGCAGTCGAAACCAGGAGATCTCCTACGAGCAGTACTTC

abundance: once
v_gene: TRBV7-9
j_gene: TRBJ1-4
d_gene: .
CDR3aa: CASSLAEVTSEKLFF
CDR3nt: TGTGCCAGCAGCTTAGCAGAGGTAACTAGTGAAAAACTGTTTTTT

abundance: .
v_gene: TRBV3-1/TRBV3-2
j_gene: TRBJ2-2
d_gene: .
CDR3aa: CASSREGDTGELFF
CDR3nt: TGTGCCAGCAGCCGAGAGGGCGACACCGGGGAGCTGTTTTTT

abundance: few
v_gene: TRBV20-1
j_gene: TRBJ1-3
d_gene: .
CDR3aa: CSASSRRNTIYF
CDR3nt: TGCAGTGCTAGTAGCCGGCGAAACACCATATATTTT

abundance: .
v_gene: TRBV2
j_gene: TRBJ2-2
d_gene: TRBD2
CDR3aa: CASSGTSLKTGELFF
CDR3nt: TGTGCCAGCTCAGGGACTAGTCTGAAGACCGGGGAACTGTTTTTT

abundance: .
v_gene: TRBV19
j_gene: TRBJ2-4
d_gene: .
CDR3aa: CASTSGGAGENIQYF
CDR3nt: TGTGCCAGTACCTCCGGGGGCGCCGGGGAAAACATTCAGTACTTC

abundance: .
v_gene: TRBV18
j_gene: TRBJ2-7
d_gene: .
CDR3aa: CASSPQRGGYEQYF
CDR3nt: TGTGCCAGCTCACCTCAGCGTGGAGGCTACGAGCAGTACTTC

abundance: once
v_gene: TRBV5-1
j_gene: TRBJ2-1
d_gene: .
CDR3aa: CASSLGRHNEQFF
CDR3nt: TGCGCCAGCAGCTTAGGCCGACACAATGAGCAGTTCTTC

abundance: .
v_gene: TRBV9
j_gene: TRBJ2-1
d_gene: TRBD2
CDR3aa: CASARDYRSYNEQFF
CDR3nt: TGTGCCAGCGCCCGGGACTACCGCTCCTACAATGAGCAGTTCTTC

abundance: .
v_gene: TRBV19
j_gene: TRBJ2-1
d_gene: TRBD2
CDR3aa: CASSIDRGTSGPNEQFF
CDR3nt: TGTGCCAGTAGTATAGATAGGGGTACTAGCGGGCCCAATGAGCAGTTCTTC

abundance: once
v_gene: TRBV12-3/TRBV12-4
j_gene: TRBJ2-1
d_gene: .
CDR3aa: CASSYGRGQQFF
CDR3nt: TGTGCCAGCAGTTACGGGCGAGGCCAGCAGTTCTTC

abundance: few
v_gene: TRBV10-2
j_gene: TRBJ2-3
d_gene: TRBD2
CDR3aa: CASSAGGVTDTQYF
CDR3nt: TGCGCCAGCAGTGCTGGGGGGGTTACAGATACGCAGTATTTT

abundance: .
v_gene: TRBV7-9
j_gene: TRBJ2-3
d_gene: .
CDR3aa: CASSASFSTDTQYF
CDR3nt: TGTGCCAGCAGCGCCTCTTTTAGCACAGATACGCAGTATTTT

abundance: .
v_gene: TRBV30
j_gene: TRBJ1-2
d_gene: TRBD1
CDR3aa: CAWTYPGQTNYGYTF
CDR3nt: TGTGCCTGGACATATCCGGGACAGACTAACTATGGCTACACCTTC

abundance: .
v_gene: TRBV19
j_gene: TRBJ1-2
d_gene: .
CDR3aa: CASSPIGAYGYTF
CDR3nt: TGTGCCAGTAGCCCGATTGGGGCCTATGGCTACACCTTC